Each of the 5 T cell receptor beta chains below was sequenced from the same sample in a study of blood T cell repertoires in COVID-19. Method: immunoSEQ multiplex PCR; TCRdb's copy keeps in-frame clones and lacks some. Found here are approximately 90,000 clones, 80% to 85% of them singletons; the top ten hold 30% to 35%. Sequencing was carried out using peripheral blood. Receptors originate from a woman older than 75 with active or convalescent COVID-19.

The chain uses TRBV5-6 and TRBJ1-2; the match to TRBD1 covers 7 bases. The ends lost 4 bases at V and 0 bases at J; junction bases unmatched: 3. CDR3 length equals 14 residues. Germline CDR1 reads SGHDT; CDR2 reads YYEEEE. CDR3 in amino acids: CASSTGTANYGYTF. In nucleotides, the CDR3 is TGTGCCAGCAGCACCGGGACAGCTAACTATGGCTACACCTTC.

This CDR3 reads CASRSGGAAYNEQFF. CDR3 DNA sequence: TGTGCCAGTAGGTCCGGGGGGGCTGCCTACAATGAGCAGTTCTTC. This rearrangement joins TRBV19 to TRBJ2-1, with TRBD2 identical over 8 bases. The CDR3 is 15 residues long. Germline values: CDR1 LNHDA, CDR2 SQIVND (reference sequence). The V segment lost 6 bases and the J segment 2 bases; nucleotides outside the gene matches: 6.

The V call is TRBV6-5, the J call TRBJ2-7; maybe TRBD1 (5 bases). Between the trimmed V and J ends, which lost 2 bases and 1 base, there was a span of 12 bases. Germline V lookup: CDR1 MNHEY, CDR2 SVGAGI. The CDR3 is 15 residues long. The DNA of the CDR3 is TGTGCCAGCAGTTACCAGGGCGCGGTTTCCTACGAGCAGTACTTC. Residues: CASSYQGAVSYEQYF.

The chain joins TRBV18 to TRBJ1-1; TRBD1 aligns across 7 bases. The CDR3 runs 16 residues. Trimming cost V 6 bases and J 7 bases; bases outside gene matches: 17. Germline lookup yields CDR1 KGHSH and CDR2 LQKENI. CDR3 residues: CASSDPRQGGIVEAFF. CDR3 DNA sequence: TGTGCCAGCTCTGATCCGCGACAGGGCGGTATCGTTGAAGCTTTCTTT.

This clone was recorded once. Other DNA variants within this sample encode the same CDR3. The genes are TRBV9 and TRBJ1-1; TRBD1 aligns across 7 bases. The CDR3 has 14 amino acids. V lost 4 bases to trimming and J lost 5 bases; unmatched junction nucleotides: 8. From germline, CDR1 is SGDLS and CDR2 YYNGEE. The chain's CDR3 is CASSPRQGETEAFF. In DNA form, the CDR3 reads TGTGCCAGCAGCCCACGGCAGGGGGAGACTGAAGCTTTCTTT. Complete variable domain (other parts from reference TRBV9 and TRBJ1-1): DSGVTQTPKHLITATGQRVTLRCSPRSGDLSVYWYQQSLDQGLQFLIQYYNGEERAKGNILERFSAQQFPDLHSELNLSSLELGDSALYFCASSPRQGETEAFFGQGTRLTVV.